This T cell receptor (beta chain) was sequenced in a study of regulatory T cells in long-lasting Graves disease. Study details: It was over 5 years of antithyroid drugs, with positive TSH receptor antibodies, that meant persistent Graves' disease.

Study-wide points: Persistent disease samples used TRBV28, TRBJ1-2 and TRBJ2-5 preferentially.

This CDR3 spans 14 amino acids. Germline lookup yields CDR1 SNHLY and CDR2 FYNNEI. J was trimmed by 4 bases and V by 3 bases; bases with no gene match: 5. As for this clonotype: Its antigen is currently unknown.

Library construction for TCR beta used iRepertoire HTBI primers and Arm-PCR of CDR3 regions. TCRdb re-called the multiplex PCR reads with MiXCR, one entry per CDR3 protein. This sample has under 450,000 distinct CDR3 sequences, with around 20% found just once. Time point denoted: persistent/refractory GD, antithyroid drugs over 5 years with positive TRAb. Generation of the TCR library employed RNA extracted from PBMCs. The sequences come from peripheral blood mononuclear cells (PBMCs), collected when the disease was refractory, from a patient treated with antithyroid drugs. This clonotype was sampled from a female donor with Graves disease. This chain joins TRBV2 and TRBJ1-2, with TRBD1 matching 7 bases. Written as DNA, the CDR3 is TGTGCCAGCAGTGATGGGGACAGCGGCTATGGCTACACCTTC. Amino acids: CASSDGDSGYGYTF.